These T cell receptor beta chains were read from a single sample in a study of blood T cell repertoires in COVID-19. Libraries were prepared by immunoSEQ multiplex PCR; TCRdb keeps only in-frame clonotypes and omits some of them. This table holds tens of thousands of clones, approximately 84% found once. Sequencing input: peripheral blood. These receptors all come from a man between 50 and 59 years old with active COVID-19. Each CDR3 is given with its conserved first and last residue. Each record gives: V gene, D gene, J gene, clone size, CDR3 protein, CDR3 DNA. A D gene is named only where the DNA matches it firmly. Not every row has a clone size; where given, it reads once, few, many or a size class.

TRBV7-3	TRBD2	TRBJ2-1	-	CASSLGFSGTSDLSSYNEQFF	TGTGCCAGCAGCTTAGGATTTAGTGGGACTAGCGACCTGAGCTCCTACAATGAGCAGTTCTTC
TRBV6-6	-	TRBJ1-3	-	CASSYFGDTIYF	TGTGCCAGCAGTTACTTCGGAGACACCATATATTTT
TRBV19	TRBD1	TRBJ2-7	-	CASSIQWTGGFGEQYF	TGTGCCAGTAGTATTCAGTGGACAGGGGGGTTTGGGGAGCAGTACTTC
TRBV3-1/TRBV3-2	-	TRBJ2-5	-	CASSRNPVTQETQYF	TGTGCCAGCAGCAGAAATCCAGTTACCCAAGAGACCCAGTACTTC
TRBV3-1/TRBV3-2	TRBD1	TRBJ1-1	-	CASSHRDRGIPEAFF	TGTGCCAGCAGCCACCGGGACAGGGGCATCCCTGAAGCTTTCTTT
TRBV5-8	-	TRBJ2-7	-	CASSSGLSFSEQYF	TGTGCCAGCAGCTCGGGACTGTCCTTCTCCGAGCAGTACTTC
TRBV6-2/TRBV6-3	TRBD1	TRBJ2-2	-	CASSGGTGRIGELFF	TGTGCCAGCAGTGGGGGGACAGGGCGGATCGGGGAGCTGTTTTTT
TRBV5-4	TRBD2	TRBJ2-5	-	CASSLTGTSGSRRETQYF	TGTGCCAGCAGCTTGACCGGGACTAGCGGGAGTCGCAGGGAGACCCAGTACTTC
TRBV5-3	TRBD2	TRBJ2-1	-	CARSPPYPKREASYNEQFF	TGTGCCAGAAGCCCGCCGTATCCCAAGCGGGAGGCCTCCTACAATGAGCAGTTCTTC
TRBV19	-	TRBJ2-3	-	CASRTGLGTDTQYF	TGTGCCAGTAGGACTGGACTGGGCACAGATACGCAGTATTTT
TRBV29-1	-	TRBJ1-1	-	CSVSRGYRNTEAFF	TGCAGCGTTAGTCGCGGCTATCGGAACACTGAAGCTTTCTTT
TRBV4-1	-	TRBJ1-2	-	CASSQDPGGRSYGYTF	TGCGCCAGCAGCCAAGACCCGGGAGGGCGTAGCTATGGCTACACCTTC
TRBV3-1/TRBV3-2	-	TRBJ2-5	-	CASSQAVGGGETQYF	TGTGCCAGCAGCCAAGCGGTGGGAGGTGGGGAGACCCAGTACTTC
TRBV7-9	TRBD1	TRBJ2-2	-	CASSPSPGGRNTGELFF	TGTGCCAGCAGCCCTAGTCCAGGGGGTCGGAACACCGGGGAGCTGTTTTTT
TRBV9	-	TRBJ1-4	once	CASSATGEKLFF	TGTGCCAGCAGCGCGACGGGTGAAAAACTGTTTTTT
TRBV2	TRBD1	TRBJ2-3	-	CASTDRASGPDTQYF	TGTGCCAGCACAGACAGGGCATCGGGCCCAGATACGCAGTATTTT
TRBV7-9	TRBD1	TRBJ1-1	-	CASSSQGGFTEAFF	TGTGCCAGCAGTTCACAGGGGGGGTTCACTGAAGCTTTCTTT
TRBV6-6	TRBD1	TRBJ2-3	-	CASSPTPGQGKRTDTQYF	TGTGCCAGCAGTCCGACTCCGGGACAGGGGAAGCGCACAGATACGCAGTATTTT
TRBV2	-	TRBJ1-6	-	CASSEGQWNSPLHF	TGTGCCAGCAGTGAGGGACAATGGAATTCACCCCTCCACTTT
TRBV5-8	-	TRBJ1-5	-	CASSQVGSGSNQPQHF	TGTGCCAGCAGCCAGGTCGGCAGCGGGAGCAATCAGCCCCAGCATTTT
TRBV7-2	-	TRBJ1-2	-	CASSLIGGNYGYTF	TGTGCCAGCAGCTTAATCGGGGGTAACTATGGCTACACCTTC
TRBV6-5	-	TRBJ2-4	-	CASSYSGRTKNIQYF	TGTGCCAGCAGTTACTCTGGGAGAACCAAAAACATTCAGTACTTC
TRBV6-5	TRBD2	TRBJ2-5	-	CASSYSSGPGGETQYF	TGTGCCAGCAGTTACTCGTCCGGACCGGGGGGGGAGACCCAGTACTTC
TRBV6-5	TRBD2	TRBJ2-1	-	CAGHGAGDTYNEQFF	TGTGCCGGCCACGGGGCGGGAGACACCTACAATGAGCAGTTCTTC
TRBV4-3	TRBD1	TRBJ2-7	-	CASSQDTGTGFEQYF	TGCGCCAGCAGCCAAGACACCGGGACAGGGTTCGAGCAGTACTTC
TRBV9	-	TRBJ1-2	-	CASSPRLSRGYGYTF	TGTGCCAGCAGCCCGCGATTGAGTCGCGGCTATGGCTACACCTTC
TRBV5-8	-	TRBJ1-2	-	CASSLRQLNYGYTF	TGTGCCAGCAGCTTAAGACAGCTTAACTATGGCTACACCTTC
TRBV4-1	-	TRBJ1-5	-	CASSRGPGDSNQPQHF	TGCGCCAGCAGCCGGGGACCAGGGGATAGCAATCAGCCCCAGCATTTT
TRBV2	TRBD2	TRBJ2-5	-	CASSSGTSGSGTQYF	TGTGCCAGCAGCTCCGGGACTAGCGGGAGCGGGACCCAGTACTTC
TRBV6-5	-	TRBJ1-1	-	CASSSIRQALGAFF	TGTGCCAGCAGTTCCATCAGACAGGCCCTGGGGGCTTTCTTT
TRBV15	-	TRBJ1-5	-	CATSPTGMSNQPQHF	TGTGCCACCAGCCCGACAGGAATGAGCAATCAGCCCCAGCATTTT
TRBV10-3	TRBD1	TRBJ2-3	-	CATGRGQGGTDTQYF	TGTGCCACGGGGAGGGGACAGGGTGGCACAGATACGCAGTATTTT
TRBV19	-	TRBJ2-7	-	CASSPGRASYEQYF	TGTGCCAGTAGTCCAGGTCGAGCCTCCTACGAGCAGTACTTC
TRBV12-5	-	TRBJ2-1	-	CASGWSGDEGNEQFF	TGTGCTAGTGGTTGGTCAGGGGATGAGGGCAATGAGCAGTTCTTC
TRBV3-1/TRBV3-2	-	TRBJ2-7	-	CASSQLTGEQYF	TGTGCCAGCAGCCAATTAACGGGGGAGCAGTACTTC